A selection of T cell receptor beta chains follows, all from one sample in a study of blood T cell repertoires in COVID-19. TCRdb's copy holds only in-frame clones and misses some; the assay was immunoSEQ multiplex PCR. The sample has about 280,000 clones, around nine tenths seen once. Material: PBMCs or T cells enriched from blood (not recorded which). Receptors were obtained from a woman aged 35 to 49 who had recovered from COVID-19. CDR3s include the opening cysteine and the closing phenylalanine or tryptophan. A D gene is named only where the DNA matches it firmly. Clone size is given for some rows only: seen once, a few or many times, or a class if the clone is expanded.

V	D	J	size	CDR3	DNA
TRBV6-4	-	TRBJ2-1	-	CASSLHSFSYNEQFF	TGTGCCAGCAGCCTCCACAGTTTCTCCTACAATGAGCAGTTCTTC
TRBV28	-	TRBJ1-5	once	CASELNRWGAESNQPQHF	TGTGCCAGCGAACTGAACCGTTGGGGCGCGGAGAGCAATCAGCCCCAGCATTTT
TRBV5-1	-	TRBJ2-1	-	CASSLGQGGTNEQFF	TGCGCCAGCAGCTTGGGCCAGGGAGGAACGAATGAGCAGTTCTTC
TRBV5-1	-	TRBJ1-4	-	CASSWGWGATPDDEKLFF	TGCGCCAGCAGCTGGGGCTGGGGCGCGACCCCAGACGATGAAAAACTGTTTTTT
TRBV19	TRBD1	TRBJ1-1	-	CASTNALTGLGEAFF	TGTGCCAGTACTAACGCGCTGACAGGGTTGGGTGAAGCTTTCTTT
TRBV7-2	TRBD2	TRBJ2-1	-	CASSLGGRGTEQFF	TGTGCCAGCAGCTTGGGCGGGAGAGGCACTGAGCAGTTCTTC
TRBV27	-	TRBJ1-5	few	CASRPRAAGYQPQHF	TGTGCCAGCAGGCCCCGGGCCGCGGGGTATCAGCCCCAGCATTTT
TRBV18	TRBD1	TRBJ1-3	-	CASSRTGLGGLYQPGNTIYF	TGTGCCAGCTCACGGACAGGACTTGGGGGACTCTATCAACCTGGAAACACCATATATTTT
TRBV28	-	TRBJ2-7	-	CASRSSGPAYEQYF	TGTGCCAGCAGATCGAGCGGTCCCGCCTACGAGCAGTACTTC
TRBV2	-	TRBJ1-6	-	CASSDEFLGSSPLHF	TGTGCCAGCAGTGATGAGTTTCTTGGTTCCTCACCCCTCCACTTT